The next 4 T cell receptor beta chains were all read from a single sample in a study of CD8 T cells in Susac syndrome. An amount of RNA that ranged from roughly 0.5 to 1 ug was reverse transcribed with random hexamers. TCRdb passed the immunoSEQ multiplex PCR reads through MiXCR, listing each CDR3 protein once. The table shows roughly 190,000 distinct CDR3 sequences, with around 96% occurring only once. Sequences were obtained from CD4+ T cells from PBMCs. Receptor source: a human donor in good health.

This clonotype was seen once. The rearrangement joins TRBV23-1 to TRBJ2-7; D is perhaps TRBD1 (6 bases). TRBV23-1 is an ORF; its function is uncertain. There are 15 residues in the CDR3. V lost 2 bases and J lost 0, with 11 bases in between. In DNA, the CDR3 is TGCGCCAGCAGTCAAACAGGGAAAGACTCCTACGAGCAGTACTTC. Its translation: CASSQTGKDSYEQYF.

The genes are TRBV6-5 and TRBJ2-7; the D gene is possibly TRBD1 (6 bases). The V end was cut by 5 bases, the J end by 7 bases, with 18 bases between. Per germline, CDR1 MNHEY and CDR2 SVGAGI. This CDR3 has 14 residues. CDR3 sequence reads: CASSRQDEDGEQYF. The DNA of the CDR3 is TGTGCCAGCAGTCGACAGGATGAGGATGGGGAGCAGTACTTC.

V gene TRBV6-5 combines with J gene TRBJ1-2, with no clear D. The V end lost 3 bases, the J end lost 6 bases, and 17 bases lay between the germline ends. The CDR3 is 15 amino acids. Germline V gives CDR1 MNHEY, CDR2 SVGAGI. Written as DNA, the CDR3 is TGTGCCAGCAGTTATATTACTCGGACGCCGGATGGCTACACCTTC. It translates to CASSYITRTPDGYTF.

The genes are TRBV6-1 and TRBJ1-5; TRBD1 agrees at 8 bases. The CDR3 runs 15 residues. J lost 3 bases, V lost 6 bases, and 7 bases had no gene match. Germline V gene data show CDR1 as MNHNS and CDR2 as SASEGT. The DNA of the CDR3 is TGTGCCAGCAGGGCCCTGACAGGGGCCAATCAGCCCCAGCATTTT. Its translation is CASRALTGANQPQHF.